The source of this T cell receptor beta chain is a study of cytotoxic CD8 clonotypes in ibrutinib-treated CLL. Study-wide points: Sustained-remission and progressing patients had different sampling times.

The data were produced by immunoSEQ multiplex PCR, yet TCRdb's version contains in-frame clones alone and is incomplete. The sample yields approximately 84,000 clones, about 86% seen once. A word on this clone: The antigen is not known.

Sequencing used PBMCs, obtained before ibrutinib treatment. The TCR was taken from a human donor with chronic lymphocytic leukemia.

CDR3 residues: CASSLAGGSTMDEQFF. CDR3 sequence (DNA): TGTGCCAGCAGCTTAGCAGGGGGATCCACCATGGATGAGCAGTTCTTC. The chain carries TRBV7-9 and TRBJ2-1; the D gene is possibly TRBD1 (6 bases). CDR1 and CDR2 from the germline V gene are SEHNR and FQNEAQ (reference sequence). The ends were cut back, 0 bases at V and 8 bases at J, with 17 bases in the middle. The CDR3 is 16 amino acids.